The clone carrying this TCR beta chain was seen a single time. Antigen unknown. Some clones are missing from TCRdb's copy, which holds only in-frame ones; the method was immunoSEQ multiplex PCR. The sample includes 25,000 to 35,000 clones, more than 80% of them seen just once. The CDR3 extends over 13 amino acids. Deletions cut 6 bases from V and 1 base from J, with 12 bases between. The germline V gene encodes CDR1 SQVTM and CDR2 ANQGSEA. The source of the sample is a study of neoadjuvant nivolumab and ipilimumab in lung cancer. Study observations and caveats: A small number of samples were TCR sequenced. Only two of four nivolumab-treated tumors gained richness and clonality by surgery. Resected tumors had greater TCR richness and clonality than uninvolved lung.

The rearrangement links TRBV29-1 to TRBJ1-1; D is undetermined. Specimen: tumor tissue, collected after neoadjuvant nivolumab, alone or with ipilimumab, at or shortly before surgery. The receptor was isolated from an adult with non-small cell lung cancer. Here the CDR3 DNA reads TGCAGCGTGTGGACTGGAGGGAACACTGAAGCTTTCTTT. Amino acid sequence: CSVWTGGNTEAFF.